This TCR beta chain is drawn from a study of cytomegalovirus exposure and HLA in healthy donors. PCR involved 60 Vbeta and 13 Jbeta primers. Some clones are missing from TCRdb's copy, which holds only in-frame ones; the method was immunoSEQ multiplex PCR. The sample consists of about 150,000 clones, around four fifths of them appearing once. This clone was counted only a few times. As yet, its antigen is unknown. Study-level findings and limits: In a later analysis, TCR beta V- and J-gene trimming was associated with a missense DCLRE1C variant. The likely explanation for a cluster of highly shared sequence variants was sequencing artifact.

Sequencing used PBMCs. This sequence originates from a girl between 5 and 17 years old in good health and CMV-seropositive.

The CDR3 region is CASSPDRVKTGELFF. CDR3 sequence (DNA): TGTGCCAGCAGCCCAGACAGGGTGAAGACCGGGGAGCTGTTTTTT. This chain links TRBV7-9 with TRBJ2-2; the match to TRBD1 covers 7 bases. Germline V lookup: CDR1 SEHNR, CDR2 FQNEAQ (reference sequence). CDR3 length equals 15 residues. Trimming at V came to 5 bases and at J to 5 bases, leaving 8 bases not matched to a gene.